This T cell receptor (beta chain) appears in the sequencing data of a study of CD4+ T cells in melanoma. The study, taken as a whole, reports: A reported correlation linked neoantigen-specific CD4+ T cells to CD8+, macrophage and B cell function.

Germline lookup yields CDR1 MGHRA and CDR2 YSYEKL. V was clipped by 8 bases and J by 0 bases, with 7 bases between them. CDR3 length equals 13 residues. Measured with immunoSEQ multiplex PCR; TCRdb has only the in-frame clones, and not every one. The sample lists over 15,000 clones, 83% occurring once. On this clone: Antigen specificity is unknown.

Sequenced: cells from a culture (not recorded whether cultured in vitro). This TCR derives from a human donor with melanoma. V is TRBV4-1 and J is TRBJ2-2; no clear D. CDR3 nucleotides: TGCGCCAGCCGACACCCGAACACCGGGGAGCTGTTTTTT. Translating gives CASRHPNTGELFF.